These 21 T cell receptor beta chains originate from one sample sequenced in a study of blood T cell repertoires in COVID-19. Clones were read by immunoSEQ multiplex PCR, and TCRdb kept only the in-frame ones, dropping some. This sample carries fewer than 350,000 clones, 87% of them seen once, and the ten largest clones take 9.5% to 10%. The sequenced sample was peripheral blood. These receptors all stem from a man under 40 with COVID-19, enrolled during active disease.

J is TRBJ1-1 and V is TRBV10-3, with a tentative D call TRBD1 (6 bases). CDR1 is ENHRY and CDR2 is SYGVKD in the germline V gene. The CDR3 totals 13 residues. V dropped 6 bases and J dropped 11 bases, with 19 bases sitting between them. The CDR3 DNA reads as TGTGCCATCAGGGACAGTTCAACGGACCGGGCTTTCTTT. Its protein product is CAIRDSSTDRAFF.

The chain recombines TRBV14 with TRBJ2-7; a possible D gene is TRBD1 (6 bases). The CDR3 runs to 15 residues. The germline V gene has CDR1 SGHDN and CDR2 FVKESK. Between the trimmed V and J ends, which lost 0 bases and 4 bases, there was a span of 13 bases. CDR3 residues: CASSQEDNRVYEQYF. CDR3 nucleotides: TGTGCCAGCAGCCAAGAAGACAACAGGGTTTACGAGCAGTACTTC. Using reference TRBV14 and TRBJ2-7 for the parts outside the CDR3, the full variable domain is EAGVTQFPSHSVIEKGQTVTLRCDPISGHDNLYWYRRVMGKEIKFLLHFVKESKQDESGMPNNRFLAERTGGTYSTLKVQPAELEDSGVYFCASSQEDNRVYEQYFGPGTRLTVT.

The chain couples TRBV6-6 to TRBJ1-3; D is undetermined. CDR1 MNHNY and CDR2 SVGAGI come from the germline V gene (reference sequence). There are 15 residues in the CDR3. V was shortened by 6 bases and J by 0 bases, with 12 bases between the two germline ends. The CDR3 sequence: CASSSLGSSGNTIYF. CDR3 sequence (DNA): TGTGCCAGCAGCTCCCTAGGAAGCTCTGGAAACACCATATATTTT.

The rearrangement joins TRBV19 to TRBJ1-2; TRBD1 matches at 7 bases. CDR1 is LNHDA and CDR2 is SQIVND in the germline V gene (reference sequence). CDR3 length equals 11 residues. V lost 8 bases, J lost 8 bases, and 5 bases stayed unmatched. The CDR3 loop reads CASRDSWGYTF. As DNA, the CDR3 is TGTGCCAGTCGGGACAGCTGGGGCTACACCTTC.

The DNA of the CDR3 is TGTGCCAGCAGCTCCGTAACTAGCGGGGTTTTAGGAGAGACCCAGTACTTC. As protein: CASSSVTSGVLGETQYF. This chain uses TRBV7-9 with TRBJ2-5; TRBD2 matches at 10 bases. Trimming removed 4 bases from V and 4 bases from J; junction bases left unmatched: 12. CDR3 size: 17 residues. Looked up from germline, CDR1 is SEHNR and CDR2 is FQNEAQ (reference sequence). The variable domain in full, completed from reference TRBV7-9 and TRBJ2-5, reads DTGVSQNPRHKITKRGQNVTFRCDPISEHNRLYWYRQTLGQGPEFLTYFQNEAQLEKSRLLSDRFSAERPKGSFSTLEIQRTEQGDSAMYLCASSSVTSGVLGETQYFGPGTRLLVL.

CDR3 residues: CASSVRGLAGIDTQYF. CDR3 bases: TGTGCCAGCAGCGTAAGGGGGCTAGCGGGAATTGATACGCAGTATTTT. This rearrangement joins TRBV9 to TRBJ2-3; 9 nucleotides agree with TRBD2. Germline V CDR1 and CDR2: SGDLS, YYNGEE. J gave up 6 bases and V 1 base, and 9 bases lay outside the gene matches. The CDR3 has 16 amino acids.

The rearrangement joins TRBV10-3 to TRBJ2-5, with TRBD2 matching 9 bases. The CDR3 length is 15 residues. CDR1 and CDR2 from the germline V gene are ENHRY and SYGVKD. The V and J ends lost 4 bases and 5 bases, in that order; junction bases with no gene match: 8. In DNA, the CDR3 is TGTGCCATCAGTGGAGTAGCGGGAGAGGGGGAGACCCAGTACTTC. Its translation is CAISGVAGEGETQYF.

J is TRBJ1-1 and V is TRBV6-5; D perhaps matches TRBD1 (5 bases). Trimming left V 7 bases short and J 0 bases short, with 9 bases between. Germline V CDR1 and CDR2: MNHEY, SVGAGI. This CDR3 has 13 residues. CDR3 protein: CASIDSLNTEAFF. DNA of the CDR3: TGTGCCAGCATAGACAGTTTGAACACTGAAGCTTTCTTT.

CDR3 in amino acids: CASSPKTRDRASGANVLTF. The CDR3 coding sequence is TGTGCCAGCAGTCCTAAAACCCGGGACAGGGCGTCTGGGGCCAACGTCCTGACTTTC. The chain has TRBV6-6 and TRBJ2-6; 9 bases fit TRBD1. The CDR3 runs 19 residues. The germline CDR1 and CDR2 sequences are MNHNY and SVGAGI (reference sequence). Losses at the gene ends were 5 bases for V and 1 base for J; bases not matched to a gene: 12.

The DNA for the CDR3 is TGCGCCAGCAGCCAAGATATTTCTAGCGGGGGACATAACACAGATACGCAGTATTTT. This gives the protein CASSQDISSGGHNTDTQYF. V gene TRBV4-3 combines with J gene TRBJ2-3; 10 bases line up with TRBD2. J gave up 2 bases and V 0 bases, and 11 bases lay outside the gene matches. This CDR3 has 19 residues. Germline CDR1 is LGHNA and CDR2 is YSLEER.

CDR3 in DNA: TGTGCCAGCAGCTTAGATTCAGGGCCCCCCTACGAGCAGTACTTC. Residues: CASSLDSGPPYEQYF. The chain employs TRBV11-3 and TRBJ2-7; possibly TRBD1 for D (5 bases). CDR1 and CDR2 (germline): SGHNT, YENEEA. This CDR3 region has 15 residues. Trimming shortened V by 0 bases and J by 2 bases, and 11 bases separated the two germline ends.

Here the CDR3 DNA reads TGCGCCAGCAGCCATGAGCATTCAGGGGTCAATCAGCCCCAGCATTTT. It specifies CASSHEHSGVNQPQHF. The chain employs TRBV4-3 and TRBJ1-5; maybe TRBD1 (6 bases). V was pared by 3 bases and J by 3 bases, with 15 bases between. The CDR3 contains 16 residues. In germline, CDR1 is LGHNA, CDR2 YSLEER.

The chain combines TRBV27 with TRBJ2-1, with no clear D. Trimming shortened V by 2 bases and J by 0 bases, and 8 bases separated the two germline ends. Germline V lookup: CDR1 MNHEY, CDR2 SMNVEV (reference sequence). The CDR3 has 15 amino acids. CDR3 loop: CASSLDIASYNEQFF. CDR3 nucleotide sequence: TGTGCCAGCAGTTTAGACATCGCCTCCTACAATGAGCAGTTCTTC.

J is TRBJ1-5 and V is TRBV27, with 8 bases that match TRBD1. J was trimmed by 7 bases and V by 8 bases; bases with no gene match: 7. The CDR3 runs 13 residues. Germline V lookup: CDR1 MNHEY, CDR2 SMNVEV (reference sequence). Here the CDR3 reads CASLPRGLQPQHF. The CDR3 DNA follows: TGTGCCAGCCTCCCCAGGGGGCTCCAGCCCCAGCATTTT.

The rearrangement joins TRBV7-6 to TRBJ2-5; 15 bases fit TRBD2. This CDR3 is built from 17 residues. J lost 5 bases, V lost 5 bases, and 9 bases had no gene match. CDR1 is SGHVS, CDR2 FNYEAQ, per germline. The CDR3 nucleotides are TGTGCCAGCAGCATCCGGACTAGCGGGGGGGCGTATGAGACCCAGTACTTC. It specifies CASSIRTSGGAYETQYF.

The chain links TRBV11-2 to TRBJ1-4; 7 positions match TRBD1. With 5 bases clipped from V and 3 bases from J, the junction kept 6 bases outside the gene matches. The germline gives CDR1 SGHAT, CDR2 FQNNGV. This CDR3 spans 15 amino acids. CDR3 coding DNA: TGTGCCAGCAGCCCAGAGGGGGCGCCTAATGAAAAACTGTTTTTT. It translates to CASSPEGAPNEKLFF.

The genes are TRBV5-1 and TRBJ1-3; 7 bases match TRBD1. The CDR3 extends over 15 amino acids. Germline assignment: CDR1 SGHRS and CDR2 YFSETQ. Trimming removed 2 bases from V and 0 bases from J; junction bases left unmatched: 2. This chain's CDR3 is CASSFGTASGNTIYF. The CDR3 DNA is TGCGCCAGCAGCTTTGGGACAGCCTCTGGAAACACCATATATTTT.

This clone turned up a few times. This sequence joins TRBV9 and TRBJ1-3; D not certain. V shed 3 bases and J shed 0 bases, with 16 bases lying between them. This CDR3 region has 17 residues. Germline CDR1 reads SGDLS; CDR2 reads YYNGEE. CDR3 DNA sequence: TGTGCCAGCAGCGCCTCAAGTAATAGCTTCTCTGGAAACACCATATATTTT. It codes for CASSASSNSFSGNTIYF.

The chain is built from TRBV3-1 (or the pseudogene TRBV3-2) and TRBJ2-1; TRBD2 matches 9 bases. Per germline, CDR1 LGHDT and CDR2 YNNKEL (reference sequence). The CDR3 contains 15 residues. J gave up 6 bases and V 3 bases, and 6 bases lay outside the gene matches. The CDR3 here is CASSHGLARVNEQFF. As DNA, the CDR3 is TGTGCCAGCAGCCATGGACTAGCGCGCGTCAATGAGCAGTTCTTC.

The chain is built from TRBV18 and TRBJ1-6, with 8 bases matching TRBD1. CDR3 size: 15 residues. Germline CDR1 reads KGHSH; CDR2 reads LQKENI. Trimming removed 5 bases from V and 8 bases from J; junction bases left unmatched: 8. CDR3 DNA: TGTGCCAGCTCAACGGGGACAGGCGCAGATTCACCCCTCCACTTT. This translates into CASSTGTGADSPLHF.

The rearrangement links TRBV11-2 to TRBJ1-6; D is possibly TRBD1 (6 bases). This CDR3 contains 15 residues. The V and J ends lost 5 bases and 4 bases respectively, with 12 bases between them. The germline V gene has CDR1 SGHAT and CDR2 FQNNGV. Here the CDR3 DNA reads TGTGCCAGCAGCCTAGGGACAACTTATAATTCACCCCTCCACTTT. Translating gives CASSLGTTYNSPLHF. Filled out from reference TRBV11-2 and TRBJ1-6, the complete variable domain reads EAGVAQSPRYKIIEKRQSVAFWCNPISGHATLYWYQQILGQGPKLLIQFQNNGVVDDSQLPKDRFSAERLKGVDSTLKIQPAKLEDSAVYLCASSLGTTYNSPLHFGNGTRLTVT.